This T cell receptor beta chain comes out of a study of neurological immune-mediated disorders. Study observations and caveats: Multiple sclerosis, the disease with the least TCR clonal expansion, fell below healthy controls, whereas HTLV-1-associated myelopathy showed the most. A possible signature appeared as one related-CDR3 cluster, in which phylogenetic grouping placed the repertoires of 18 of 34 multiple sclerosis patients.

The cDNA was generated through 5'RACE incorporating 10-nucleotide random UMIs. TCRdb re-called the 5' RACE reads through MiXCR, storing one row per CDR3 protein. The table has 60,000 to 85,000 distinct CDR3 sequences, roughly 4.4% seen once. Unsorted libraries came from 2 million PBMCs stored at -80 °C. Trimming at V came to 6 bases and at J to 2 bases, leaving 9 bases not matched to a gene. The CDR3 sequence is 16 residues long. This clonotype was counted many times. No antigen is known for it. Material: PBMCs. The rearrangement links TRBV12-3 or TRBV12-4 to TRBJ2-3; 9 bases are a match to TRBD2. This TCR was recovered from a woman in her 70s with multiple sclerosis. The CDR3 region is CASRGSGRFFTDTQYF. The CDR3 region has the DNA TGTGCCAGCAGAGGGAGCGGGAGGTTCTTCACAGATACGCAGTATTTT.